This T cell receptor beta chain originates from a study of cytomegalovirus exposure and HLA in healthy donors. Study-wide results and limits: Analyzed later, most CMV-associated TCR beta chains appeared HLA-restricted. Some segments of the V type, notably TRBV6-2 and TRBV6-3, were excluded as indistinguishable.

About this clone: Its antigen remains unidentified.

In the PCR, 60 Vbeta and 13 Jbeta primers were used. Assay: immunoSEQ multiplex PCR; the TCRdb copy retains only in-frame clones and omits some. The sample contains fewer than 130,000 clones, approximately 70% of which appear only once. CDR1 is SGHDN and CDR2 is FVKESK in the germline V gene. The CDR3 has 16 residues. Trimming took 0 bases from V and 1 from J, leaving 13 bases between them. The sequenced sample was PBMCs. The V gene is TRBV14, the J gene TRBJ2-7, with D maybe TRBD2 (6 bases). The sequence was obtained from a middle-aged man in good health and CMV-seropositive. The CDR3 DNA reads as TGTGCCAGCAGCCAAGAAAAACGACTAGTGTCCTACGAGCAGTACTTC. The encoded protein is CASSQEKRLVSYEQYF.